The entry below describes one T cell receptor beta chain. This sample was taken from a study of blood T cell repertoires in COVID-19. Original processing methods: Nucleated cell counts were estimated from reference gene primer amplification. The table came from immunoSEQ multiplex PCR; TCRdb's copy has only in-frame clones and leaves some out. V and J calls and clone size are copied from that table; D and trimming were computed from the DNA. The table shows over 30,000 clones, with roughly 88% occurring only once. Germline-derived CDR1 and CDR2 are MGHRA and YSYEKL. V was pared by 5 bases and J by 8 bases, with 13 bases of the junction left unmatched. The length of the CDR3 is 16 residues.

The source of this sequence is an older man with acute or convalescent COVID-19. Specimen: peripheral blood. The V gene is TRBV4-1, the J gene TRBJ1-2, with 11 bases matching TRBD1. This CDR3 reads CASSAGTGGDLRGYTF. The CDR3 bases are TGCGCCAGCAGCGCCGGGACAGGGGGTGATCTTCGGGGCTACACCTTC.